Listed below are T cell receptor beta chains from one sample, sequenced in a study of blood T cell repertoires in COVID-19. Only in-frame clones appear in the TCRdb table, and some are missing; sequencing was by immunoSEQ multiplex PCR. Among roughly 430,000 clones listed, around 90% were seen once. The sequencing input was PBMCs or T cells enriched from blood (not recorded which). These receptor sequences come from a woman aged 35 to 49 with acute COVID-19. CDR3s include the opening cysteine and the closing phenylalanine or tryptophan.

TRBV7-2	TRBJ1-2	CASSWIGTDNYGYTF
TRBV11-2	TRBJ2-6	CASSLSGVYTGANVLTF
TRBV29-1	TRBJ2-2	CSVSVENTGELFF
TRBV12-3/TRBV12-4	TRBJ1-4	CASTRREEKLFF
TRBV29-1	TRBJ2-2	CSATGGGGELFF
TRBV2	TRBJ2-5	CASSEEASGGWKTQYF
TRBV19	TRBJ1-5	CASSQRWDRAQPQHF
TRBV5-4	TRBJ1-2	CASSLERTGGYGYTF
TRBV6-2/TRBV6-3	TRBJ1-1	CASSLRGENTEAFF
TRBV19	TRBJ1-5	CASSIRQGAQPQHF
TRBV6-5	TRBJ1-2	CATSLGDRLLGGYTF
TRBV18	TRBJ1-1	CASSPSIKRRWDTEAFF
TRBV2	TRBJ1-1	CASSDTGGSYTEAFF
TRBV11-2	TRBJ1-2	CASRRPGQGTSNYGYTF
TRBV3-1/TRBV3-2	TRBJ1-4	CASSLRTGTNEKLFF
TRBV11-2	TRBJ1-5	CASSSGTGGFQPQHF
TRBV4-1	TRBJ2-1	CASSHTPGGLNEQFF
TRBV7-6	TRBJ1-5	CASSLEPGGVYSNQPQHF
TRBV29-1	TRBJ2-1	CSVEGTGNEQFF
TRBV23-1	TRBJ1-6	CASSQVGQGRKTYNSPLHF
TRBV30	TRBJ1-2	CAWGYRAGYGYTF
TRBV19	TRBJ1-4	CASSLRGGLGEKLFF
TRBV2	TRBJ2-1	CASSTGYYNEQFF
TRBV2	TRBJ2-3	CASSVSGGATDTQYF
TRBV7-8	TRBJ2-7	CASSLGGGGAYEQYF
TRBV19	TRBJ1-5	CASSIPAGQRADQPQHF
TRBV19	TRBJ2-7	CASSIAETVMFPYEQYF
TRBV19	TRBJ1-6	CASSAEPGRRDNSPLHF
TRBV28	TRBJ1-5	CASIRTTGTSYSNQPQHF
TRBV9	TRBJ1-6	CASSAGQDNSPLHF
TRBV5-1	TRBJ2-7	CASSPDNYEQYF
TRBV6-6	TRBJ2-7	CASSYRQGVEQYF
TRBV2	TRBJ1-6	CASRAENSPLHF
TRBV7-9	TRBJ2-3	CASSYPGWGPSGGTQYF
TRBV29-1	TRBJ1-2	CSVEGTGVGYGYTF
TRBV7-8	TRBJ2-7	CASSSSGTGTARPYEQYF
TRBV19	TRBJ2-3	CASSLTSGSTDTQYF
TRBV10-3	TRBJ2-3	CAISGTGGLVGTDTQYF
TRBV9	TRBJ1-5	CASSASSADRGWDQPQHF
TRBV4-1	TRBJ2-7	CASSPGTGRLYEQYF
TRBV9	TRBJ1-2	CASSPGQGSYGYTF
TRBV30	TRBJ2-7	CACLAGGPYEQYF
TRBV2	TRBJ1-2	CASSGGGGGDYGYTF
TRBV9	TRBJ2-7	CASSAGTGSSYEQYF
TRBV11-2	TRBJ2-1	CASSSRTSGGPYNEQFF
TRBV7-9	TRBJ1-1	CASSLAYGVRGEAFF